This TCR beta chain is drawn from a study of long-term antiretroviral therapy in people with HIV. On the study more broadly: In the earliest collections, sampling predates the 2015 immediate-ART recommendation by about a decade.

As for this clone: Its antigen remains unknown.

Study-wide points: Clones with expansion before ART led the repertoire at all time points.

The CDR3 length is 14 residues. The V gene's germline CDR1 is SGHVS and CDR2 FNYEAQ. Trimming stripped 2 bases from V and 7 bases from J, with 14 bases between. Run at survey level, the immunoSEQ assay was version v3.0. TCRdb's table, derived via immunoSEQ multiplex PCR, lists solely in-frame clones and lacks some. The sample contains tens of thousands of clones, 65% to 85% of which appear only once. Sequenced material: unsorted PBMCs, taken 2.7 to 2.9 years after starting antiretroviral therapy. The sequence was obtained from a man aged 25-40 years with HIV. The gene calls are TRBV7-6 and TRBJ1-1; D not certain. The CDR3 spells CASSLHRRGCEAFF. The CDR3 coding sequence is TGTGCCAGCAGCTTACATAGGCGAGGCTGTGAAGCTTTCTTT. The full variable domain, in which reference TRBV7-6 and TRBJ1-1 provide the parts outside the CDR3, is GAGVSQSPRYKVTKRGQDVALRCDPISGHVSLYWYRQALGQGPEFLTYFNYEAQQDKSGLPNDRFSAERPEGSISTLTIQRTEQRDSAMYRCASSLHRRGCEAFFGQGTRLTVV.